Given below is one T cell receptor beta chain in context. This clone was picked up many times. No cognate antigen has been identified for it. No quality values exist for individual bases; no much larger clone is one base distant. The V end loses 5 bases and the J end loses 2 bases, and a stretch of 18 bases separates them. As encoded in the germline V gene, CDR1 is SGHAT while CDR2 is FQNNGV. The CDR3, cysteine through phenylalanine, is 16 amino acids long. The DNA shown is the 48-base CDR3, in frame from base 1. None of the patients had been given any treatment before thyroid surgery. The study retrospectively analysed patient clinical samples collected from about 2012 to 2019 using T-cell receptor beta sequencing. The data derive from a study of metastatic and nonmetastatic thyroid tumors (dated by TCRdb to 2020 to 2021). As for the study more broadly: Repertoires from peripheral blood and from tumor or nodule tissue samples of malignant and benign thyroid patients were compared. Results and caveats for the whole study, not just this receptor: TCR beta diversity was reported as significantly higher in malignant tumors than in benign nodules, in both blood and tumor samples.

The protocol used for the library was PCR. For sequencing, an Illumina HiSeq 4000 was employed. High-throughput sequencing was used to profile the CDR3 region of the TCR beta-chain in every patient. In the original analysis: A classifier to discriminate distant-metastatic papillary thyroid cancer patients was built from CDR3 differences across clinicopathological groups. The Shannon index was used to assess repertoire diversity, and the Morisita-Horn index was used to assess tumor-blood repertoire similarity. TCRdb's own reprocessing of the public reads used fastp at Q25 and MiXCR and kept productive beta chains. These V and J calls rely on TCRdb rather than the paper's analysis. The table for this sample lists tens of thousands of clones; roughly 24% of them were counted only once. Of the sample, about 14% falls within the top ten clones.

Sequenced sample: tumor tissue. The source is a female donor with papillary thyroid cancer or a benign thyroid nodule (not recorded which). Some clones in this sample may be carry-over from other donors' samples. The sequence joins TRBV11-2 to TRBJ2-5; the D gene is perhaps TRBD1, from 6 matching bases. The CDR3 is CASSPYWTAQQETQYF. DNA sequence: TGTGCCAGCAGCCCCTACTGGACAGCCCAACAAGAGACCCAGTACTTC.